The 21 T cell receptor beta chains below were found in one sample sequenced in a study of control samples from healthy donors and cancer patients. Profiling relied on immunoSEQ multiplex PCR, and the TCRdb table lists in-frame clones only, not all of them. The sample lists 260,000 or so clones; over 75% were seen once. What was sequenced was PBMCs. These receptor sequences come from a woman aged 60-70 years with lung cancer.

The gene calls are TRBV7-6 and TRBJ2-1, with 9 bases identical to TRBD2. V shed 3 bases, J shed 9 bases, and the junction held 12 bases outside the gene matches. The CDR3 sequence is 16 residues long. Germline V CDR1 and CDR2: SGHVS, FNYEAQ. In DNA, the CDR3 is TGTGCCAGCAGCTTGCCACGAGCGGGAGGTCCGCTTGAGCAGTTCTTC. This sequence encodes CASSLPRAGGPLEQFF.

This chain links TRBV6-5 with TRBJ2-7, with D unclear. This CDR3 has 15 residues. The V gene lost 3 bases and the J gene lost 4 bases, with 16 bases spanning the gap. Germline V lookup: CDR1 MNHEY, CDR2 SVGAGI. CDR3 sequence: CASSYSSLGSYEQYF. For the CDR3, the DNA is TGTGCCAGCAGTTATTCATCCCTCGGTAGTTACGAGCAGTACTTC.

V gene TRBV7-9 combines with J gene TRBJ2-3, with 7 bases matching TRBD1. CDR3 length: 17 residues. V lost 5 bases and J lost 5; bases outside the gene matches: 16. Per the germline V gene, CDR1 is SEHNR and CDR2 is FQNEAQ (reference sequence). Here the CDR3 DNA reads TGTGCCAGCAGCCCAAGGACAGGACGGGTCGGTGGAGATACGCAGTATTTT. Translation: CASSPRTGRVGGDTQYF.

V usage is TRBV27 and J usage is TRBJ1-1, with TRBD1 matching over 7 bases. The CDR3 spans 14 residues. Trimming removed 4 bases from V and 5 bases from J; junction bases left unmatched: 7. The germline CDR1 and CDR2 sequences are MNHEY and SMNVEV (reference sequence). The CDR3 spells CASSSQGVWTEAFF. CDR3 coding DNA: TGTGCCAGCAGTTCCCAGGGGGTTTGGACTGAAGCTTTCTTT.

This clone was seen only once. The V and J genes are TRBV12-5 and TRBJ1-1; D gene uncertain. The length of the CDR3 is 12 residues. Per germline, CDR1 LGHNT and CDR2 FRNRAP. Trimming removed 0 bases at V and 8 bases at J, with 7 bases between. CDR3 amino acids: CASGLVGMEAFF. As DNA, the CDR3 is TGTGCTAGTGGTTTGGTTGGTATGGAAGCTTTCTTT.

The chain links TRBV3-1 (or the pseudogene TRBV3-2) to TRBJ2-7; TRBD1 is a possible D gene (6 bases). This CDR3 contains 16 residues. Germline V gene lookup returns CDR1 LGHDT and CDR2 YNNKEL (reference sequence). The V end lost 2 bases, the J end lost 4 bases, and 18 bases lay between the germline ends. CDR3 loop: CASSQFSGTSVYEQYF. In DNA, the CDR3 is TGTGCCAGCAGCCAATTTTCCGGGACATCTGTTTACGAGCAGTACTTC.

The CDR3 DNA reads TGTGCCAGTAGTATCGGCGGGGGCGTGGACACTGAAGCTTTCTTT. This encodes CASSIGGGVDTEAFF. V and J are TRBV19 and TRBJ1-1, with D possibly TRBD1 on 6 matching bases. The CDR3 has 15 amino acids. Germline V gene sequence: CDR1 LNHDA, CDR2 SQIVND (reference sequence). The germline V and J ends were trimmed by 3 bases and 3 bases, with 14 bases remaining between them.

The chain couples TRBV19 to TRBJ2-1; D gene ambiguous. The CDR3 is 15 amino acids. Trimming cost V 3 bases and J 5 bases, with 14 bases left between them. The germline V gene has CDR1 LNHDA and CDR2 SQIVND (reference sequence). The DNA of the CDR3 is TGTGCCAGTAGTATTCAAGGCCTCCACAACAATGAGCAGTTCTTC. It yields the protein CASSIQGLHNNEQFF.

V is TRBV7-2 and J is TRBJ2-1; 8 bases line up with TRBD2. This CDR3 has 18 residues. The trim removed 1 base at V and 4 bases at J, leaving 12 bases unmatched. The germline V gene encodes CDR1 SGHTA and CDR2 FQGNSA. The DNA for the CDR3 is TGTGCCAGCAGCTTAGTACTAGCGGTTGACCTCCCTTACAATGAGCAGTTCTTC. Translating it yields CASSLVLAVDLPYNEQFF.

The DNA for the CDR3 is TGTGCCAGCAGCTCCGGACTAGCGGGTAACAATGAGCAGTTCTTC. Amino acid sequence: CASSSGLAGNNEQFF. The rearrangement links TRBV5-4 to TRBJ2-1, with TRBD2 matching over 11 bases. V gave up 3 bases and J gave up 5 bases; unmatched junction bases: 4. Germline V CDR1 and CDR2: SGHNT, YYREEE (reference sequence). The CDR3 has 15 amino acids.

The chain couples TRBV19 to TRBJ1-6, with D perhaps TRBD1 (5 bases). Germline CDR1 is LNHDA and CDR2 is SQIVND (reference sequence). The CDR3 is 14 residues long. V was trimmed by 8 bases and J by 7 bases, leaving 15 bases between them. CDR3 coding DNA: TGTGCCAGTGGGAGGGGTTCAAGGAATTCACCCCTCCACTTT. Translated, it gives CASGRGSRNSPLHF.

The chain recombines TRBV2 with TRBJ1-1; D unclear. CDR1 and CDR2 from the germline V gene are SNHLY and FYNNEI. The CDR3 totals 13 residues. Trimming shortened V by 6 bases and J by 1 base, and 9 bases separated the two germline ends. Here the CDR3 reads CASSSTGNTEAFF. CDR3 DNA sequence: TGTGCCAGCAGCTCAACCGGGAACACTGAAGCTTTCTTT.

This clone was observed at least ten times. This sequence joins TRBV5-4 and TRBJ2-7, with 8 bases identical to TRBD1. The junction had 13 bases not matched to a gene; V was cut back by 5 bases and J by 3 bases. The CDR3 length is 16 residues. Germline V gene lookup returns CDR1 SGHNT and CDR2 YYREEE (reference sequence). CDR3 protein: CASSPGPGQAYYEQYF. DNA for the CDR3: TGTGCCAGCAGTCCCGGTCCGGGACAGGCTTACTACGAGCAGTACTTC. The full variable domain, with the rest looked up from reference TRBV5-4 and TRBJ2-7, is ETGVTQSPTHLIKTRGQQVTLRCSSQSGHNTVSWYQQALGQGPQFIFQYYREEENGRGNFPPRFSGLQFPNYSSELNVNALELDDSALYLCASSPGPGQAYYEQYFGPGTRLTVT.

CDR3 residues: CASSPTGGTGYTF. The CDR3 DNA reads as TGTGCCAGCTCACCGACAGGGGGCACTGGCTACACCTTC. V usage is TRBV18 and J usage is TRBJ1-2; TRBD1 agrees at 10 bases. CDR3 length equals 13 residues. Germline V gives CDR1 KGHSH, CDR2 LQKENI. Trimming at V came to 3 bases and at J to 7 bases, leaving 2 bases not matched to a gene.

This chain uses TRBV2 with TRBJ2-5; D possibly corresponds to TRBD2 (5 bases). CDR1 and CDR2 (germline): SNHLY, FYNNEI. V was pared by 8 bases and J by 1 base, with 14 bases between. The CDR3 consists of 14 residues. The CDR3 loop is CASGRAGPQETQYF. CDR3 coding DNA: TGTGCCAGCGGGCGGGCGGGCCCCCAAGAGACCCAGTACTTC.

The chain uses TRBV24-1 and TRBJ2-5, with 7 nucleotides matching TRBD1. This CDR3 comprises 13 residues. V gave up 7 bases and J gave up 5 bases; unmatched junction bases: 6. Per germline, CDR1 KGHDR and CDR2 SFDVKD. The CDR3 sequence: CATRRTGVETQYF. The CDR3 region has the DNA TGTGCCACCAGACGGACAGGAGTCGAGACCCAGTACTTC.

J is TRBJ1-1 and V is TRBV3-1 (or the pseudogene TRBV3-2); 8 nucleotides align to TRBD1. The CDR3 sequence is 16 residues long. CDR1 is LGHDT and CDR2 is YNNKEL in the germline V gene (reference sequence). V shed 4 bases and J 2 bases; nucleotides not matched to a gene: 9. The CDR3 loop is CASSPAGGSLNTEAFF. The CDR3 DNA is TGTGCCAGCAGCCCCGCAGGGGGCAGCCTCAACACTGAAGCTTTCTTT.

The chain combines TRBV6-5 with TRBJ2-1; TRBD2 agrees at 10 bases. The CDR3 covers 14 residues. From germline, CDR1 is MNHEY and CDR2 SVGAGI. Germline trimming cut 9 bases from V and 7 bases from J; bases unmatched to any gene: 9. The CDR3 spells CASLSGRAGNEQFF. Written as DNA, the CDR3 is TGTGCCAGTCTCAGCGGGAGGGCGGGTAATGAGCAGTTCTTC.

This clone was seen just once. The chain has TRBV5-5 and TRBJ2-7; 9 bases fit TRBD1. The CDR3 extends over 16 amino acids. Germline V gene data show CDR1 as SGHKS and CDR2 as YYEKEE (reference sequence). After removal of 0 bases from V and 7 bases from J, the junction contained 11 bases not matched to a gene. The CDR3 coding sequence is TGTGCCAGCAGCTTGGAACAGGGGGCGAGGGTGAAAGAGCAGTACTTC. Protein: CASSLEQGARVKEQYF.

In nucleotides, the CDR3 is TGTGCCAGCAGCCCCGGACAGGCTAGCACAGATACGCAGTATTTT. Translated: CASSPGQASTDTQYF. The chain couples TRBV28 to TRBJ2-3; 7 bases map to TRBD1. Trimming removed 6 bases from V and 0 bases from J; junction bases left unmatched: 6. Germline CDR1 is MDHEN and CDR2 is SYDVKM. This CDR3 has 15 residues.

As DNA, the CDR3 is TGCGCCAGCAGTGGGGGACTAGCGGGAACAGATACGCAGTATTTT. As protein: CASSGGLAGTDTQYF. The chain carries TRBV10-1 and TRBJ2-3, with 13 bases that match TRBD2. The CDR3 has 15 amino acids. Looked up from germline, CDR1 is WNHNN and CDR2 is SYGVQD (reference sequence). The junction had 1 base not matched to a gene; V was cut back by 4 bases and J by 3 bases.